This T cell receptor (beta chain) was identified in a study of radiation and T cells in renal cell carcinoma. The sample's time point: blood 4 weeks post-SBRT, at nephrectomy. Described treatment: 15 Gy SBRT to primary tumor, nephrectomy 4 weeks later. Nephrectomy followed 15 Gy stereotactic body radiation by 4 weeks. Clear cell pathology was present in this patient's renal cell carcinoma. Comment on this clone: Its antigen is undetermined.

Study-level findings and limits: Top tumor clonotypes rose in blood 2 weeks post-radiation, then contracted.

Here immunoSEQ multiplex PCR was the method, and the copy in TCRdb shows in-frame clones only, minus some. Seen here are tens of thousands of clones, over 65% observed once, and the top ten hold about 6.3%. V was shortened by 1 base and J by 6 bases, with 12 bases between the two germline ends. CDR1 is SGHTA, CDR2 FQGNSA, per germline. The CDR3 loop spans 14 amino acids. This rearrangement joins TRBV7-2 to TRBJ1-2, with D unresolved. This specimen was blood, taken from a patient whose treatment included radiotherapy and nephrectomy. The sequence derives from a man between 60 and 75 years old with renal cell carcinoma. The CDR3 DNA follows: TGTGCCAGCAGCTTAGACTTCGGGGAGGATGGCTACACCTTC. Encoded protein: CASSLDFGEDGYTF.